The clone carrying this TCR beta chain was counted between two and nine times. Its antigen is unidentified. This CDR3 has 11 amino acids. The V end was cut by 3 bases, the J end by 5 bases, with 4 bases between. The germline V gene encodes CDR1 MGHDK and CDR2 SYGVNS. This entry is derived from a study of T-cell reconstitution after alpha-beta-depleted transplantation in children. Study observations and caveats: Several hundred expanded graft clones reportedly supplied alpha-beta T cells about two months after transplant. Some patients showed high day-60 TCRbeta diversity, which derived from surviving recipient T cells and thymic progenitors.

It was with unique molecular identifiers that the TCRbeta library was prepared. TCRdb re-derived calls from the PCR reads in MiXCR, one entry per CDR3 protein. The sample shows over 100,000 distinct CDR3 sequences, under 9% of them seen only once. The sequences come from PBMCs, collected before TCRalphabeta/CD19-depleted stem cell transplant. The chain is built from TRBV25-1 and TRBJ1-2; D is undetermined. This TCR came from a boy aged 2 to 10 with acute lymphoblastic leukemia, due to receive a stem cell transplant. The CDR3 DNA reads TGTGCCAGCAGTGAGACTTATGGCTACACCTTC. Its translation: CASSETYGYTF.